The 18 T cell receptor beta chains given below trace back to one sample, sequenced in a study of identical twins (dated by TCRdb to about 2016). Libraries were built with 5' RACE. The reads were generated on an Illumina HiSeq 2000. The public reads were reprocessed in TCRdb via fastp at Q25 and MiXCR, keeping in-frame beta chains. Each CDR3 protein gets just one entry, which takes the most common genes and DNA from the rows behind it. Recorded for this sample are 700,000 or so distinct CDR3 sequences; around 8.3% of them occurred a single time. Around 0.98% of the sample is in the top ten clones. These data also featured in a second study, about yellow fever vaccine responses in identical twins.

The source material was PBMCs. Source of these receptors: a woman aged 18-29 years in good health.

The chain couples TRBV19 to TRBJ2-7; D tentatively reads TRBD1 or TRBD2 (5 bases each). Germline CDR1 reads LNHDA; CDR2 reads SQIVND (reference sequence). The CDR3 is made up of 16 amino acids. V lost 5 bases to trimming and J lost 3 bases, with 20 bases between them. DNA for the CDR3: TGTGCCAGTAGTGATCCCGGGACCCAGCGAAGCTACGAGCAGTACTTC. Its translation: CASSDPGTQRSYEQYF.

This clonotype was seen ten or more times. The V call is TRBV14, the J call TRBJ2-3; D not resolved. Between the trimmed V and J ends, which lost 1 base and 4 bases, there was a span of 0 bases. The CDR3 is 11 amino acids. Germline CDR1 SGHDN, CDR2 FVKESK. CDR3 sequence: CASSQADTQYF. Here the CDR3 DNA reads TGTGCCAGCAGCCAAGCAGATACGCAGTATTTT. The variable domain in full, with the rest retrieved from reference TRBV14 and TRBJ2-3, is EAGVTQFPSHSVIEKGQTVTLRCDPISGHDNLYWYRRVMGKEIKFLLHFVKESKQDESGMPNNRFLAERTGGTYSTLKVQPAELEDSGVYFCASSQADTQYFGPGTRLTVL.

V usage is TRBV29-1 and J usage is TRBJ2-5, with 12 nucleotides matching TRBD1. Per germline, CDR1 SQVTM and CDR2 ANQGSEA. CDR3 size: 14 residues. With V trimmed by 6 bases and J by 4 bases, 6 bases remained unmatched. CDR3 amino acids: CSVPGTGGGETQYF. The CDR3 DNA follows: TGCAGCGTACCCGGGACAGGGGGCGGAGAGACCCAGTACTTC.

This clonotype was observed many times. The V and J genes are TRBV6-1 and TRBJ1-4, with D possibly matching TRBD1 (5 bases). V was trimmed by 6 bases and J by 5 bases, leaving 13 bases between them. CDR1 MNHNS and CDR2 SASEGT come from the germline V gene. This CDR3 contains 14 residues. The CDR3, as DNA: TGTGCCAGCAGCCAGCAGAGGGGCAATGAAAAACTGTTTTTT. It translates to CASSQQRGNEKLFF.

This clonotype was counted between two and nine times. V gene TRBV5-5 combines with J gene TRBJ2-4; D could derive from TRBD1 or TRBD2 (6 bases each). The CDR3 extends over 17 amino acids. The germline V and J ends were trimmed by 5 bases and 7 bases, with 25 bases remaining between them. The germline CDR1 and CDR2 sequences are SGHKS and YYEKEE (reference sequence). CDR3 residues: CASSFLPPGGGGNIQYF. The DNA of the CDR3 is TGTGCCAGCAGTTTTTTACCCCCTGGCGGAGGGGGGAACATTCAGTACTTC.

This sequence joins TRBV20-1 and TRBJ2-1; TRBD2 matches 13 bases. CDR1 DFQATT and CDR2 SNEGSKA come from the germline V gene (reference sequence). Trimming removed 6 bases from V and 6 bases from J; junction bases left unmatched: 8. This CDR3 has 15 residues. The CDR3 coding sequence is TGCAGTGCAACCGAAACTAGCGGGAGGGGCAATGAGCAGTTCTTC. As protein: CSATETSGRGNEQFF.

This clonotype was recorded a few times. V usage is TRBV21-1 and J usage is TRBJ1-4; the D call of TRBD1 is as the table states it, not checked on the DNA. TRBV21-1 is an annotated pseudogene. There are 16 residues in the CDR3. Here the CDR3 DNA reads TGTGCCAGCAGAAAAGGGTCCCAGGTTTGGAGGGAAAAACTGTTTTTT. The encoded protein is CASRKGSQVWREKLFF.

This clonotype was recorded many times. V usage is TRBV12-3 or TRBV12-4 and J usage is TRBJ2-1; 9 nucleotides align to TRBD1. With V trimmed by 6 bases and J by 2 bases, 5 bases remained unmatched. This CDR3 spans 15 amino acids. This CDR3 is CASSQGQGPYNEQFF. CDR3 DNA: TGTGCCAGCAGCCAGGGACAGGGACCCTACAATGAGCAGTTCTTC.

This clonotype was counted only a few times. The chain links TRBV11-2 to TRBJ2-7; D is unresolved. The germline V gene has CDR1 SGHAT and CDR2 FQNNGV. There are 13 residues in the CDR3. Between the trimmed V and J ends, which lost 4 bases and 4 bases, there was a span of 11 bases. The CDR3 loop reads CASSSLVGYEQYF. The CDR3 DNA reads TGTGCCAGCAGCTCCTTAGTGGGGTACGAGCAGTACTTC. The entire variable domain, with the rest obtained from reference TRBV11-2 and TRBJ2-7, is as follows: EAGVAQSPRYKIIEKRQSVAFWCNPISGHATLYWYQQILGQGPKLLIQFQNNGVVDDSQLPKDRFSAERLKGVDSTLKIQPAKLEDSAVYLCASSSLVGYEQYFGPGTRLTVT.

The chain's CDR3 is CASSQEEIQSFTGELFF. DNA for the CDR3: TGTGCCAGCAGCCAAGAAGAAATCCAGAGTTTCACCGGGGAGCTGTTTTTT. V gene TRBV14 combines with J gene TRBJ2-2; no firm D call. CDR1 SGHDN and CDR2 FVKESK come from the germline V gene. This CDR3 region has 17 residues. Trimming stripped 0 bases from V and 4 bases from J, with 15 bases between.

The chain has TRBV27 and TRBJ2-1; no firm D call. Germline loops: CDR1 MNHEY, CDR2 SMNVEV (reference sequence). The CDR3 is 13 amino acids. Trimming left V 4 bases short and J 5 bases short, with 9 bases between. The CDR3 nucleotides read TGTGCCAGCAGTTACAACGGAAACAATGAGCAGTTCTTC. It is translated as CASSYNGNNEQFF.

The sample holds many counts of this clonotype. V usage is TRBV12-3 or TRBV12-4 and J usage is TRBJ1-1, with a possible D match to TRBD1 (6 bases). V was clipped by 5 bases and J by 5 bases, with 15 bases between them. This CDR3 has 14 amino acids. CDR3 DNA sequence: TGTGCCAGCAGTCTCGGGGGCTATATGACTGAAGCTTTCTTT. Protein: CASSLGGYMTEAFF.

The chain is built from TRBV7-8 and TRBJ2-2; no clear D gene. Germline V lookup: CDR1 SGHVS, CDR2 FQNEAQ. The CDR3 runs 17 residues. V dropped 3 bases and J dropped 0 bases, with 14 bases sitting between them. The CDR3: CASSFPWGRTNTGELFF. CDR3 nucleotides: TGTGCCAGCAGCTTCCCTTGGGGAAGAACGAACACCGGGGAGCTGTTTTTT.

The sample holds a few counts of this clonotype. The chain has TRBV20-1 and TRBJ2-7; the D gene is possibly TRBD2 (6 bases). Germline CDR1 DFQATT, CDR2 SNEGSKA (reference sequence). This CDR3 region has 12 residues. Trimming stripped 2 bases from V and 3 bases from J, with 8 bases between. The CDR3 nucleotides are TGCAGTGCTAGATCCGGGGGCTACGAGCAGTACTTC. Protein: CSARSGGYEQYF.

This clonotype has more than one count but fewer than ten. The chain combines TRBV18 with TRBJ2-6; possibly TRBD1 or TRBD2 for D (5 bases each). Germline CDR1 KGHSH, CDR2 LQKENI. The CDR3 loop spans 16 amino acids. The V end lost 3 bases, the J end lost 2 bases, and 11 bases lay between the germline ends. The CDR3, as DNA: TGTGCCAGCTCACCGAACCGAGGGGCTGGGGCCAACGTCCTGACTTTC. Translation gives CASSPNRGAGANVLTF.

The table lists this clonotype with many counts. The chain joins TRBV5-1 to TRBJ2-1, with 9 bases that match TRBD2. Germline CDR1 and CDR2: SGHRS and YFSETQ. The length of the CDR3 is 15 residues. Losses at the gene ends were 1 base for V and 6 bases for J; bases not matched to a gene: 5. The CDR3 DNA sequence: TGCGCCAGCAGCTTGCTACTAGCGGGCCTCAATGAGCAGTTCTTC. Its protein product is CASSLLLAGLNEQFF.

This clonotype was observed a few times. V and J are TRBV21-1 and TRBJ2-3; the table's D gene call, TRBD1, was not cross checked with the DNA. TRBV21-1 is noted as a pseudogene. The length of the CDR3 is 17 residues. The CDR3 DNA reads as TGTGCCAGTGGACAGGGAAAGCGGGAGAGGAGCACAGATACGCAGTATTTT. Protein sequence: CASGQGKRERSTDTQYF.

This clonotype was detected a few times. CDR3 residues: CSLGGGTYEQFF. The CDR3, as DNA: TGCAGCCTCGGCGGGGGGACATATGAGCAGTTCTTC. The V and J genes are TRBV29-1 and TRBJ2-1, with 8 bases fitting TRBD2. The CDR3 length is 12 residues. The germline V gene encodes CDR1 SQVTM and CDR2 ANQGSEA. V lost 8 bases to trimming and J lost 8 bases; unmatched junction nucleotides: 8.